This record concerns one T cell receptor (beta chain) sequence. What it binds is unknown. Alongside a J-beta primer mix, a sample-barcoded 5' primer served in a second PCR lasting about 6 to 11 cycles. A single record per CDR3 protein comes from TCRdb applying MiXCR to the 5' RACE reads. This table holds about 1.5 million distinct CDR3 sequences, around 40% found once. Trimming took off 4 bases at V and 6 bases at J, with 19 bases between the two ends. The CDR3 length is 16 residues. Donors were systemically healthy Caucasian individuals from Russia aged about 6 to 90 years. This sample was taken from a study of blood T cells in healthy people across ages. Study outcomes and limitations: PBMCs that were unsorted prevented a conclusive naive versus antigen-experienced comparison.

The sequence was collected from a young woman in good health. What was sequenced was blood. The rearrangement links TRBV12-3 or TRBV12-4 to TRBJ1-5, with no clear D. The CDR3 spells CASSSTSLSVGQPQHF. The DNA for the CDR3 is TGTGCCAGCAGTTCCACGTCCCTCAGTGTTGGTCAGCCCCAGCATTTT.